This T cell receptor beta chain was obtained from a study of cytomegalovirus exposure and HLA in healthy donors. PCR primers comprised 60 Vbeta and 13 Jbeta primers. This table comes from immunoSEQ multiplex PCR, and its TCRdb copy is limited to in-frame clones, with some not included. Among under 150,000 clones listed, about 72% were seen once. The CDR3 sequence is 13 residues long. Per germline, CDR1 ENHRY and CDR2 SYGVKD. The germline V and J ends were trimmed by 8 bases and 1 base, with 9 bases remaining between them. This chain links TRBV10-3 with TRBJ1-3, with D hard to call. Sample: PBMCs. The origin of this receptor is a young man in good health and CMV-seropositive. The CDR3 DNA reads TGTGCCATCGGAGCGGAGTCTGGAAACACCATATATTTT. The encoded protein is CAIGAESGNTIYF.